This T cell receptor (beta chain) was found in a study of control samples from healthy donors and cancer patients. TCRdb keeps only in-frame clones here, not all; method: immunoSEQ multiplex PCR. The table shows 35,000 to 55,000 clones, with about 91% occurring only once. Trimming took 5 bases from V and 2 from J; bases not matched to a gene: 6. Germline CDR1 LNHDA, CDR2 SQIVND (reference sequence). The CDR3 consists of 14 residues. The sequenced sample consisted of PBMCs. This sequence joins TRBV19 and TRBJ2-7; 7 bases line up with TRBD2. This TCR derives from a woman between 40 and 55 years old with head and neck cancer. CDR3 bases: TGTGCCAGTAGTGCCGGGGGGTCCGCCTACGAGCAGTACTTC. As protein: CASSAGGSAYEQYF.